The source of this T cell receptor beta chain is a study of CXCR3-negative and CXCR3-positive naive CD8 T cells. Findings of the study overall: Surface CD5 looked about the same in the naive subsets, so the authors worked out TCR strength from TRB CDR3 properties. TRB CDR3s of CXCR3-positive naive cells were more hydrophobic than those of CXCR3-negative naive cells. Both of the naive subsets showed about the same high diversity, but memory CD8+ cells had much less.

Of note for this clonotype: The antigen is unknown.

The libraries of TRB cDNA were constructed through 5' RACE using UMI labels. TCRdb re-called the 5' RACE reads, yielding one record per CDR3 amino acid sequence without DNA. The sample has about 60,000 distinct CDR3 sequences, and its top ten clones hold more than 0.45%. The TCR was taken from a human donor in good health. Some clones in this sample may be carry-over from other donors' samples. The source material was naive CXCR3+ CD8+ T cells from blood. The subset is: CD45RO-CCR7+CD27+CD95- naive CD8+ T cells expressing CXCR3 (TNR3+).

CDR3 amino acids: CASTDGRDEQYF. The genes are TRBV7-2 and TRBJ2-7; TCRdb calls TRBD2, which cannot be checked without DNA. Germline loops: CDR1 SGHTA, CDR2 FQGNSA. This CDR3 region has 12 residues.